In this sample, the clone carrying this T cell receptor beta chain turned up a few times. Investigators isolated RNA and reverse transcribed it into cDNA to act as the sequencing template. This table comes from immunoSEQ multiplex PCR, and its TCRdb copy is limited to in-frame clones, with some not included. The profile shows roughly 220,000 clones, 30% to 40% of them singletons. This entry is derived from a study of CD8+ T cells in alopecia areata. This sample's treatment: oral pan-JAK inhibitor, 5-10 mg twice daily. The V gene lost 7 bases and the J gene lost 0 bases, with 10 bases spanning the gap. In germline, CDR1 is SNHLY, CDR2 FYNNEI. This CDR3 spans 15 amino acids.

The starting material was CD4+ T cells sorted from blood, obtained around week 31, from a patient treated with tofacitinib. The chain recombines TRBV2 with TRBJ2-6; D might be TRBD2 (5 bases). This receptor was identified in a human donor with alopecia areata. The CDR3, as DNA: TGTGCCAGCACGGACTCACTCTCTGGGGCCAACGTCCTGACTTTC. Translated, it gives CASTDSLSGANVLTF. Full variable domain (outside the CDR3, taken from reference TRBV2 and TRBJ2-6): EPEVTQTPSHQVTQMGQEVILRCVPISNHLYFYWYRQILGQKVEFLVSFYNNEISEKSEIFDDQFSVERPDGSNFTLKIRSTKLEDSAMYFCASTDSLSGANVLTFGAGSRLTVL.